The 29 T cell receptor beta chains listed next were all sequenced from one sample in a study of blood T cell repertoires in COVID-19. Clones were read by immunoSEQ multiplex PCR, and TCRdb kept only the in-frame ones, dropping some. The table lists roughly 250,000 clones, approximately 90% of them singletons. Sequenced material: PBMCs or T cells enriched from blood (not recorded which). These receptor sequences come from a woman aged 30 to 39 with acute COVID-19.

The V and J genes are TRBV7-9 and TRBJ1-2; D is unclear. The CDR3 is made up of 15 amino acids. V dropped 5 bases and J dropped 5 bases, with 18 bases sitting between them. The germline V gene has CDR1 SEHNR and CDR2 FQNEAQ (reference sequence). CDR3 region: CASSPVGEGKYGYTF. The CDR3 DNA reads as TGTGCCAGCAGCCCCGTCGGGGAGGGAAAATATGGCTACACCTTC.

The J gene is TRBJ2-7, the V gene TRBV29-1, with 14 nucleotides matching TRBD2. Germline lookup yields CDR1 SQVTM and CDR2 ANQGSEA. This CDR3 region has 18 residues. The ends lost 0 bases at V and 0 bases at J; junction bases unmatched: 7. The CDR3 nucleotides read TGCAGCGTTGAAGATCGGACTAGCGGGGGGCCTAGCTCCTACGAGCAGTACTTC. It encodes CSVEDRTSGGPSSYEQYF.

This clone was observed once. The chain couples TRBV5-4 to TRBJ2-1; TRBD2 matches at 10 bases. The CDR3 runs 15 residues. Germline V gives CDR1 SGHNT, CDR2 YYREEE (reference sequence). V gave up 3 bases and J gave up 4 bases; unmatched junction bases: 4. CDR3 loop: CASSSRAGGYNEQFF. Here the CDR3 DNA reads TGTGCCAGCAGCTCCCGAGCGGGGGGGTACAATGAGCAGTTCTTC.

The J gene is TRBJ1-3, the V gene TRBV4-2, with D unclear. This CDR3 is 15 amino acids long. In germline, CDR1 is LGHNA, CDR2 YNFKEQ. Trimming removed 0 bases from V and 0 bases from J, with 6 bases in between. This CDR3 reads CASSQEAASGNTIYF. CDR3 nucleotides: TGTGCCAGCAGCCAAGAAGCCGCCTCTGGAAACACCATATATTTT.

The chain is built from TRBV5-1 and TRBJ2-1, with 12 nucleotides matching TRBD2. The CDR3 is made up of 15 amino acids. Germline loops: CDR1 SGHRS, CDR2 YFSETQ. Trimming at V came to 3 bases and at J to 6 bases, leaving 4 bases not matched to a gene. CDR3 protein: CASSSLAGGGNEQFF. The CDR3 DNA reads as TGCGCCAGCAGCTCTCTAGCGGGGGGGGGCAATGAGCAGTTCTTC.

This rearrangement joins TRBV7-9 to TRBJ1-1, with 8 bases identical to TRBD1. CDR3 length equals 13 residues. Trimming at V came to 5 bases and at J to 8 bases, leaving 7 bases not matched to a gene. CDR1 is SEHNR, CDR2 FQNEAQ, per germline (reference sequence). The DNA for the CDR3 is TGTGCCAGCAGCCACAGGGGGGGCTTAGAAGCTTTCTTT. It translates to CASSHRGGLEAFF.

V and J are TRBV5-5 and TRBJ1-5; TRBD1 matches 7 bases. Germline CDR1 is SGHKS and CDR2 is YYEKEE (reference sequence). There are 16 residues in the CDR3. Trimming removed 2 bases from V and 6 bases from J; junction bases left unmatched: 11. The CDR3 region is CASSLGVPGGGQPQHF. As DNA, the CDR3 is TGTGCCAGCAGCTTAGGAGTACCAGGGGGTGGTCAGCCCCAGCATTTT.

The chain couples TRBV10-3 to TRBJ2-1; TRBD1 matches 7 bases. Germline loops: CDR1 ENHRY, CDR2 SYGVKD. The CDR3 spans 15 residues. The J segment lost 1 base and the V segment lost 6 bases, leaving 6 bases of the junction unmatched. The CDR3 sequence is CAISADRASYNEQFF. As DNA, the CDR3 is TGTGCCATCAGCGCCGACAGGGCGTCCTACAATGAGCAGTTCTTC.

There are a few counts of this clone. The V and J genes are TRBV7-8 and TRBJ2-1; D is undetermined. The CDR3 loop spans 14 amino acids. V gave up 4 bases and J gave up 0 bases, with 7 bases separating them. Germline V lookup: CDR1 SGHVS, CDR2 FQNEAQ. Here the CDR3 DNA reads TGTGCCAGCAGCTATGATAGCTCCTACAATGAGCAGTTCTTC. Translated, it gives CASSYDSSYNEQFF.

This chain joins TRBV10-3 and TRBJ2-3; TRBD2 agrees at 8 bases. This CDR3 spans 14 amino acids. Germline V CDR1 and CDR2: ENHRY, SYGVKD. V gave up 7 bases and J gave up 2 bases; unmatched junction bases: 5. CDR3 loop: CAITSGGPTDTQYF. In DNA, the CDR3 is TGTGCCATCACGTCGGGGGGGCCCACAGATACGCAGTATTTT.

The gene calls are TRBV6-2 or TRBV6-3 and TRBJ2-7; D unresolved. Germline loops: CDR1 MNHEY, CDR2 SVGEGT. V lost 5 bases and J 0 bases, leaving 5 bases between the germline ends. This CDR3 region has 12 residues. The CDR3 coding sequence is TGTGCCAGCAGTGTTAGCTCCTACGAGCAGTACTTC. Residues: CASSVSSYEQYF.

V usage is TRBV7-9 and J usage is TRBJ1-2; tentative D call: TRBD1 (6 bases). The germline gives CDR1 SEHNR, CDR2 FQNEAQ (reference sequence). Trimming left V 3 bases short and J 3 bases short, with 8 bases between. The CDR3 length is 13 residues. This chain's CDR3 is CASSFTGYYGYTF. CDR3 bases: TGTGCCAGCAGCTTCACAGGGTACTATGGCTACACCTTC.

This clone appeared a few times. CDR3 DNA: TGTGCCAGCAGCCGGGGACAGGGAGGCGATACGCAGTATTTT. It codes for CASSRGQGGDTQYF. V and J are TRBV7-9 and TRBJ2-3; 9 nucleotides line up with TRBD1. The germline V gene has CDR1 SEHNR and CDR2 FQNEAQ (reference sequence). Trimming took 5 bases from V and 6 from J; bases not matched to a gene: 6. The CDR3 runs to 14 residues.

The chain carries TRBV6-2 or TRBV6-3 and TRBJ1-1; 7 bases fit TRBD1. The CDR3 has 18 residues. V lost 5 bases, J lost 5 bases, and 20 bases stayed unmatched. The germline gives CDR1 MNHEY, CDR2 SVGEGT. The CDR3 protein is CASSPRQGVFLRSTEAFF. Here the CDR3 DNA reads TGTGCCAGCAGTCCCCGACAGGGAGTTTTCCTTAGGTCGACTGAAGCTTTCTTT.

As to this clone: The sample carries other DNA sequences with the same CDR3. DNA for the CDR3: TGTGCCAGCAGTCTAGAGAGCTCCTATAATTCACCCCTCCACTTT. Encoded protein: CASSLESSYNSPLHF. This rearrangement joins TRBV28 to TRBJ1-6; D is uncertain. CDR1 is MDHEN, CDR2 SYDVKM, per germline. V dropped 5 bases and J dropped 0 bases, with 8 bases sitting between them. The CDR3 sequence is 15 residues long.

V is TRBV6-5 and J is TRBJ2-1; 11 bases fit TRBD2. V shed 9 bases and J 4 bases; nucleotides not matched to a gene: 2. Germline CDR1 and CDR2: MNHEY and SVGAGI. The CDR3 length is 13 residues. The CDR3 DNA sequence: TGTGCCAGTGTAGCGGGGGGGTACAATGAGCAGTTCTTC. Protein: CASVAGGYNEQFF.

The chain carries TRBV30 and TRBJ1-1; 7 bases map to TRBD1. Looked up from germline, CDR1 is GTSNPN and CDR2 is SVGIG (reference sequence). V lost 2 bases and J lost 4; bases outside the gene matches: 7. This CDR3 comprises 14 residues. The DNA for the CDR3 is TGTGCCTGGAGTAAGCAGGGGGTAACCACTGAAGCTTTCTTT. Its translation is CAWSKQGVTTEAFF.

This clone was detected a few times. The chain is built from TRBV7-2 and TRBJ1-3; a possible D gene is TRBD1 (6 bases). With 9 bases removed from V and 3 bases from J, the gap between germline ends came to 12 bases. This CDR3 spans 13 amino acids. CDR1 and CDR2 from the germline V gene are SGHTA and FQGNSA. CDR3 in DNA: TGTGCCAGTGGACAGTTAATTGGAAACACCATATATTTT. Translated, it gives CASGQLIGNTIYF.

This rearrangement joins TRBV27 to TRBJ2-1; D is possibly TRBD2 (5 bases). Germline V gives CDR1 MNHEY, CDR2 SMNVEV (reference sequence). This CDR3 comprises 14 residues. Trimming left V 8 bases short and J 8 bases short, with 19 bases between. CDR3 bases: TGTGCCAGCCGAGGTACTGGAGTCGGGGATGAGCAGTTCTTC. It specifies CASRGTGVGDEQFF.

The V gene is TRBV5-6, the J gene TRBJ2-2; 11 positions match TRBD1. The V gene end was trimmed by 4 bases and the J gene end by 6 bases; junction bases not matched to a gene: 2. Germline V gene data show CDR1 as SGHDT and CDR2 as YYEEEE. The CDR3 covers 14 residues. The CDR3 DNA reads as TGTGCCAGCAGCCCGGGACAGGGGGCCGGGGAGCTGTTTTTT. Its protein product is CASSPGQGAGELFF.

V gene TRBV28 combines with J gene TRBJ2-7, with D perhaps matching TRBD1 (6 bases). Trimming cost V 11 bases and J 3 bases, with 14 bases left between them. The CDR3 is made up of 12 amino acids. From germline, CDR1 is MDHEN and CDR2 SYDVKM. The CDR3 DNA sequence: TGTGCCGGCGGCAGGGGAATCTACGAGCAGTACTTC. Its protein is CAGGRGIYEQYF.

The rearrangement links TRBV1 to TRBJ1-5; the DNA was not compared with TRBD1, the D call given in the table. TRBV1 is assigned pseudogene status. The CDR3 runs to 16 residues. The CDR3 bases are TGCACCAGCAGCCAAGATGAGACAGGGGGCATCCAGCCCCAGCATTTT. This codes for CTSSQDETGGIQPQHF.

V gene TRBV7-3 combines with J gene TRBJ2-3; 9 bases are a match to TRBD2. Germline values: CDR1 SGHTA, CDR2 FQGTGA. J was trimmed by 1 base and V by 2 bases; bases with no gene match: 4. This CDR3 contains 16 residues. CDR3 protein: CASSLPAGGRTDTQYF. In DNA form, the CDR3 reads TGTGCCAGCAGCTTACCCGCGGGAGGGCGCACAGATACGCAGTATTTT.

The chain is built from TRBV21-1 and TRBJ1-1; the listed D gene, TRBD1, was not tested against the DNA. TRBV21-1 is flagged as a pseudogene. The CDR3 is 14 amino acids. The CDR3 spells CASSRETGITEAFF. CDR3 sequence (DNA): TGTGCCAGCAGCAGGGAGACAGGGATCACTGAAGCTTTCTTT.

This chain uses TRBV3-1 (or the pseudogene TRBV3-2) with TRBJ2-3; a possible D gene is TRBD2 (5 bases). V gave up 5 bases and J gave up 7 bases, with 19 bases separating them. Looked up from germline, CDR1 is LGHDT and CDR2 is YNNKEL (reference sequence). CDR3 length: 15 residues. DNA for the CDR3: TGTGCCAGCAGCTCAAGTTCACTAGGACTCCATACGCAGTATTTT. Residues: CASSSSSLGLHTQYF.

The chain recombines TRBV7-9 with TRBJ2-1; D is uncertain. Deletions cut 7 bases from V and 5 bases from J, with 12 bases between. The CDR3 has 13 amino acids. The germline V gene has CDR1 SEHNR and CDR2 FQNEAQ (reference sequence). The CDR3 region has the DNA TGTGCCAGCAACCGAGCGACTCACAATGAGCAGTTCTTC. It codes for CASNRATHNEQFF.

This chain joins TRBV6-1 and TRBJ2-7; TRBD2 agrees at 8 bases. V dropped 4 bases and J dropped 4; count of bases not matched to a gene: 12. The length of the CDR3 is 16 residues. Per the germline V gene, CDR1 is MNHNS and CDR2 is SASEGT. Written as DNA, the CDR3 is TGTGCCAGCAGTGCCAGTGGGACTAGTGTTTCGTACGAGCAGTACTTC. It encodes CASSASGTSVSYEQYF.

This chain uses TRBV12-3 or TRBV12-4 with TRBJ1-2; unclear D gene. The V and J ends lost 3 bases and 0 bases respectively, with 5 bases between them. This CDR3 spans 13 amino acids. The CDR3 here is CASSFYTNYGYTF. DNA for the CDR3: TGTGCCAGCAGTTTTTATACTAACTATGGCTACACCTTC.

This chain uses TRBV18 with TRBJ1-1; unclear D gene. Germline assignment: CDR1 KGHSH and CDR2 LQKENI. The CDR3 sequence is 16 residues long. With 3 bases removed from V and 0 bases from J, the gap between germline ends came to 14 bases. The CDR3 protein is CASSPSRGRVNTEAFF. In nucleotides, the CDR3 is TGTGCCAGCTCACCCTCACGTGGGAGGGTGAACACTGAAGCTTTCTTT.